The clone carrying this T cell receptor beta chain was counted between two and nine times. Its antigen remains unidentified. Expressed TCRB transcripts got sequenced, as all isolated RNA was reverse transcribed. TCRdb's table, derived via immunoSEQ multiplex PCR, lists solely in-frame clones and lacks some. The profile shows 630,000 or so clones, roughly 13% of them singletons. This sample is part of a study of beta chain features in type 1 diabetes. The study's findings and limits: Researchers report that Type 1 diabetes patients had moderately but significantly shorter TCRB CDR3s across all four CD4+ subsets.

This CDR3 has 11 amino acids. Germline values: CDR1 DFQATT, CDR2 SNEGSKA (reference sequence). J was trimmed by 9 bases and V by 3 bases; bases with no gene match: 4. Sequenced input: naive CD4+ T cells from blood. This rearrangement joins TRBV20-1 to TRBJ2-5; 7 bases are shared with TRBD1. The TCR originated in a man aged 18 to 35 with type 1 diabetes. The CDR3 DNA is TGCAGTGCTAGGACAGGGAAGGCCCAGTACTTC. Residues: CSARTGKAQYF.